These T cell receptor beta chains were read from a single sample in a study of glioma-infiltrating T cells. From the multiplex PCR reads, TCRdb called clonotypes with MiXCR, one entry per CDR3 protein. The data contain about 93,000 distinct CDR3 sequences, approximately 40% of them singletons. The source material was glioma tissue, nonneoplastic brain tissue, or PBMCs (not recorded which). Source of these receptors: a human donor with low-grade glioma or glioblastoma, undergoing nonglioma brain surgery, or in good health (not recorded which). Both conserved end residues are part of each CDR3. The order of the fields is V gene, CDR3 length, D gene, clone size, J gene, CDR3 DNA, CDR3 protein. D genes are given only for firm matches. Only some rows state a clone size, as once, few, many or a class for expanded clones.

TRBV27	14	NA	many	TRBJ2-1	TGTGCCAGCAGCTTGGGCACGGTCAACAATGAGCAGTTCTTC	CASSLGTVNNEQFF
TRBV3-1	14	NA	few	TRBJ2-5	TGTGCCAGCAGTAGGGACCAACTCCAAGAGACCCAGTACTTC	CASSRDQLQETQYF
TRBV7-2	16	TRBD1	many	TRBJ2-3	TGTGCCAGCAGCTTAGAAGTAACAGGGGTAAAAGATACGCAGTATTTT	CASSLEVTGVKDTQYF
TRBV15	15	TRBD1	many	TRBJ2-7	TGTGCCACCAGTCCAGAACAGGGGGGACGATACGAGCAGTACTTC	CATSPEQGGRYEQYF
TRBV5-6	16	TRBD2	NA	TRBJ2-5	TGTGCCAGCAGCTTGATCGGGACTAGCGGACAAGAGACCCAGTACTTC	CASSLIGTSGQETQYF
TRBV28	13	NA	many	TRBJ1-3	TGTGCCAGCCTCCTCAGCGGGGAAAACACCATATATTTT	CASLLSGENTIYF
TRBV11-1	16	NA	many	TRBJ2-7	TGTGCCAGCAGCAGAAAGATTACAGGAGGCCTCTACGAGCAGTACTTC	CASSRKITGGLYEQYF
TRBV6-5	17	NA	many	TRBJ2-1	TGTGCCAGCAGTTACTCACCAGGACAAAAACCTTACAATGAGCAGTTCTTC	CASSYSPGQKPYNEQFF
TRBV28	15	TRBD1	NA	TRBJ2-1	TGTGCCAGCAGTTCATATACAGCGACAGGGATGGAGCAGTTCTTC	CASSSYTATGMEQFF
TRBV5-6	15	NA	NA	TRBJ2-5	TGTGCCAGCAGCCGACGATCATTACATAAGGAGACCCAGTACTTC	CASSRRSLHKETQYF
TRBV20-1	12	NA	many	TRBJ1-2	TGCAGTGCCTCAGAGGACACCTATGGCTACACCTTC	CSASEDTYGYTF